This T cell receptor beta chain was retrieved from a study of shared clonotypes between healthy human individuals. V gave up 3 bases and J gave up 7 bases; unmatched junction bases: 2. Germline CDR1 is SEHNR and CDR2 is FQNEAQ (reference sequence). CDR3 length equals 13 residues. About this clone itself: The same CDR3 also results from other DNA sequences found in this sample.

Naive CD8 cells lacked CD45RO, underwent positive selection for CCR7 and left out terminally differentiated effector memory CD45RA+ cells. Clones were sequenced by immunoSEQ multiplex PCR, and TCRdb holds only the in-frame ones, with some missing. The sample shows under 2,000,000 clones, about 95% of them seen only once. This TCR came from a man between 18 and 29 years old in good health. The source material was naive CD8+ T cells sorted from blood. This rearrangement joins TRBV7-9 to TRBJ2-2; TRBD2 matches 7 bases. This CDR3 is CASSLPGGGELFF. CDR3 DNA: TGTGCCAGCAGCTTGCCGGGGGGCGGGGAGCTGTTTTTT.